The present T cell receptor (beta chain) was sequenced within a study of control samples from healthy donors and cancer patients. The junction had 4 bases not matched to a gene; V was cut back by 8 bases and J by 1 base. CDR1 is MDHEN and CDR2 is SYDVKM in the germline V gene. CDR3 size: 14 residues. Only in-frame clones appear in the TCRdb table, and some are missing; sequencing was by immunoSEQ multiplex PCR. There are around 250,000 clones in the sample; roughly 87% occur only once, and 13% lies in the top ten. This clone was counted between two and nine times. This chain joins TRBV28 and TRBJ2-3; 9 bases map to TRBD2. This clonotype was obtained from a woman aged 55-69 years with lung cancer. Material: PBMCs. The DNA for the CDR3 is TGTGCCAGCTGTGTAGCGGGGGGCACAGATACGCAGTATTTT. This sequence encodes CASCVAGGTDTQYF.